A selection of T cell receptor beta chains follows, all from one sample in a study of blood T cell repertoires in COVID-19. TCRdb's table, derived via immunoSEQ multiplex PCR, lists solely in-frame clones and lacks some. This table holds about 68,000 clones, approximately 90% found once. Sequencing used peripheral blood. The receptors stem from a human donor in a cohort sampled during active COVID-19. CDR3s include the opening cysteine and the closing phenylalanine or tryptophan. Fields, in order: V gene, clone size, J gene, D gene, CDR3 DNA, CDR3 protein. A D gene is named only where the DNA matches it firmly. Clone size is not always given. Where it is, it says once, few, many or a class for expanded clones.

V gene: TRBV28; clone size: -; J gene: TRBJ1-4; D gene: -; CDR3 DNA: TGTGCCAGCAGCCCGGGGGGACCAACCGGTCCCCAGCGTTTTGAAAAACTGTTTTTT; CDR3 protein: CASSPGGPTGPQRFEKLFF
V gene: TRBV4-2; clone size: -; J gene: TRBJ2-2; D gene: -; CDR3 DNA: TGTGCCAGCAGCCAGGCCGGGATCACGAACACCGGGGAGCTGTTTTTT; CDR3 protein: CASSQAGITNTGELFF
V gene: TRBV6-5; clone size: -; J gene: TRBJ2-1; D gene: TRBD1; CDR3 DNA: TGTGCCAGCAGTTACTCGACAGGGGGCAGTGAGCAGTTCTTC; CDR3 protein: CASSYSTGGSEQFF
V gene: TRBV3-1/TRBV3-2; clone size: -; J gene: TRBJ2-1; D gene: -; CDR3 DNA: TGTGCCAGCAGCCAATATCGAGGGTACAATGAGCAGTTCTTC; CDR3 protein: CASSQYRGYNEQFF
V gene: TRBV19; clone size: -; J gene: TRBJ1-4; D gene: -; CDR3 DNA: TGTGCCAGTAGTCCAGGCGACGTTGCAACTAATGAAAAACTGTTTTTT; CDR3 protein: CASSPGDVATNEKLFF
V gene: TRBV28; clone size: -; J gene: TRBJ2-7; D gene: TRBD1; CDR3 DNA: TGTGCCAGCAGCACACAGGGGTTGGGGTACGAGCAGTACTTC; CDR3 protein: CASSTQGLGYEQYF
V gene: TRBV20-1; clone size: -; J gene: TRBJ2-1; D gene: TRBD2; CDR3 DNA: TGCAGTGCTAGTGTACTAGCGGGATCGGGCTCCTACAATGAGCAGTTCTTC; CDR3 protein: CSASVLAGSGSYNEQFF
V gene: TRBV5-4; clone size: -; J gene: TRBJ1-5; D gene: TRBD1; CDR3 DNA: TGTGCCAGCAGCTTAGACAGGGGACAGCCCCAGCATTTT; CDR3 protein: CASSLDRGQPQHF
V gene: TRBV11-2; clone size: once; J gene: TRBJ2-3; D gene: -; CDR3 DNA: TGTGCCAGCATCCCCAGGATAGGTGGGACTGGGACAGATACGCAGTATTTT; CDR3 protein: CASIPRIGGTGTDTQYF
V gene: TRBV4-1; clone size: -; J gene: TRBJ2-2; D gene: -; CDR3 DNA: TGCGCCAGCAGCCCGCGGACAGATAGTACCGGGGAGCTGTTTTTT; CDR3 protein: CASSPRTDSTGELFF
V gene: TRBV12-2; clone size: once; J gene: TRBJ2-5; D gene: -; CDR3 DNA: TGTGCAAGTCGCCTCCGGACTAGCGTGGAGACCCAGTACTTC; CDR3 protein: CASRLRTSVETQYF